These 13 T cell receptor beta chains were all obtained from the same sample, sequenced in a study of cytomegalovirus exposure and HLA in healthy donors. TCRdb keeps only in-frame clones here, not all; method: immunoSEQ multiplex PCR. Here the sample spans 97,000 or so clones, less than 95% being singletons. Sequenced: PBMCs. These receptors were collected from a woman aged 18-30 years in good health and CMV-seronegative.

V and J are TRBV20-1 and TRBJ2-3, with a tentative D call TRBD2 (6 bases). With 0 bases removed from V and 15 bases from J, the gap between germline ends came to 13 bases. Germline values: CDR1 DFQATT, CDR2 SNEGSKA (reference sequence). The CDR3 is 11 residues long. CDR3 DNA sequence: TGCAGTGCTAGAGACGCGGGAAGGTTCTATTTT. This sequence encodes CSARDAGRFYF.

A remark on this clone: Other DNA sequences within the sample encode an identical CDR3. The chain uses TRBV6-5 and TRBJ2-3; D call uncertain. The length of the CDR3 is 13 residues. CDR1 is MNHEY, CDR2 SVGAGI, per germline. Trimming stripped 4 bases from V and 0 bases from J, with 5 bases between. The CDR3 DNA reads TGTGCCAGCAGTTTGCGAAGCACAGATACGCAGTATTTT. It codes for CASSLRSTDTQYF.

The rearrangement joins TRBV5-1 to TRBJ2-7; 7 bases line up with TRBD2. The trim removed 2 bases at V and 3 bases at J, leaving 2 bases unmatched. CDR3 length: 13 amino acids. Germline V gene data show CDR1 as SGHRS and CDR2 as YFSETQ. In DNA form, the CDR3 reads TGCGCCAGCAGCTTTTCTAGCGGCTACGAGCAGTACTTC. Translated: CASSFSSGYEQYF.

The CDR3 bases are TGCAGCGTCGACAGGGAAGCAGGGGATGGCTACACCTTC. It specifies CSVDREAGDGYTF. The chain combines TRBV29-1 with TRBJ1-2; 7 bases map to TRBD1. Per germline, CDR1 SQVTM and CDR2 ANQGSEA. V trimming: 6 bases; J trimming: 6 bases; junction bases outside the gene matches: 10. The CDR3 runs to 13 residues. Full variable domain (remainder filled in from reference TRBV29-1 and TRBJ1-2): SAVISQKPSRDICQRGTSLTIQCQVDSQVTMMFWYRQQPGQSLTLIATANQGSEATYESGFVIDKFPISRPNLTFSTLTVSNMSPEDSSIYLCSVDREAGDGYTFGSGTRLTVV.

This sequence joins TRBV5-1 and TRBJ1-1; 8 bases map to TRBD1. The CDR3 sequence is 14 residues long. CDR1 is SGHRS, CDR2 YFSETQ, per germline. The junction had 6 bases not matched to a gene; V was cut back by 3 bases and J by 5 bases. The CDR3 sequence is CASSWGQEGTEAFF. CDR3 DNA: TGCGCCAGCAGCTGGGGACAGGAAGGGACTGAAGCTTTCTTT.

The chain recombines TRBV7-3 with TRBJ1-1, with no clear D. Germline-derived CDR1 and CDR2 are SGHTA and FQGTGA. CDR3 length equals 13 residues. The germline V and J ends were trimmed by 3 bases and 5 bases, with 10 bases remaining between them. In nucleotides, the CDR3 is TGTGCCAGCAGCTTTGTCGGTTGGACTGAAGCTTTCTTT. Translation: CASSFVGWTEAFF. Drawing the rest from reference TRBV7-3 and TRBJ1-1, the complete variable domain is GAGVSQTPSNKVTEKGKYVELRCDPISGHTALYWYRQSLGQGPEFLIYFQGTGAADDSGLPNDRFFAVRPEGSVSTLKIQRTERGDSAVYLCASSFVGWTEAFFGQGTRLTVV.

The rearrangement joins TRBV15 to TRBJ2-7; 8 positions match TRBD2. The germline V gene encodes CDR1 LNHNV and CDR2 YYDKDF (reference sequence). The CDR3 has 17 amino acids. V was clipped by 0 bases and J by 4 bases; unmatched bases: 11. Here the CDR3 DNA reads TGTGCCACCAGCAGAGATGCCCGGGAGGGCCTTTGGTACGAGCAGTACTTC. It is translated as CATSRDAREGLWYEQYF.

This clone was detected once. The CDR3 sequence: CASNDRLTDTQYF. The CDR3 nucleotides are TGTGCCAGCAATGACAGACTCACAGATACGCAGTATTTT. The gene calls are TRBV25-1 and TRBJ2-3; tentative D call: TRBD1 (5 bases). CDR3 length equals 13 residues. CDR1 MGHDK and CDR2 SYGVNS come from the germline V gene. V was shortened by 7 bases and J by 2 bases, with 10 bases between the two germline ends.

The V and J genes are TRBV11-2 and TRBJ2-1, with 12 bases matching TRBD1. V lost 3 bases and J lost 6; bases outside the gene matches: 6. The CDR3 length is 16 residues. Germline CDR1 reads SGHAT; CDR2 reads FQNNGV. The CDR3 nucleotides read TGTGCCAGCAGCTTGGGACAGGGGGCCTTGAGCAATGAGCAGTTCTTC. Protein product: CASSLGQGALSNEQFF. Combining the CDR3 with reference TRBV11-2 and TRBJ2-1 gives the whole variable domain EAGVAQSPRYKIIEKRQSVAFWCNPISGHATLYWYQQILGQGPKLLIQFQNNGVVDDSQLPKDRFSAERLKGVDSTLKIQPAKLEDSAVYLCASSLGQGALSNEQFFGPGTRLTVL.

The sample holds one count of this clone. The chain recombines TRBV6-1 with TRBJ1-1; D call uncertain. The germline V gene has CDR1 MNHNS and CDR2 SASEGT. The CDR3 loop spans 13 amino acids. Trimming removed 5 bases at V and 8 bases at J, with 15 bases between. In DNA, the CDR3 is TGTGCCAGCAGTCCCGCCTTTACGCAGGAAGCTTTCTTT. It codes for CASSPAFTQEAFF.

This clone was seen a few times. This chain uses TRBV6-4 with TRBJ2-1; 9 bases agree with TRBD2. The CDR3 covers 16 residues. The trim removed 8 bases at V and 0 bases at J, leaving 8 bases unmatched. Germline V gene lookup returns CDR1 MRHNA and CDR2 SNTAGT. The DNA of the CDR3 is TGTGCCAGCGCCGGAGATAGCGGGGGCTCCTACAATGAGCAGTTCTTC. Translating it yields CASAGDSGGSYNEQFF.

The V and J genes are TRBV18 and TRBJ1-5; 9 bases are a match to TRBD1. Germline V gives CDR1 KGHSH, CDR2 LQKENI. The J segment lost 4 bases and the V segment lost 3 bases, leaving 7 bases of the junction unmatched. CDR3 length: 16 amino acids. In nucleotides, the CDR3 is TGTGCCAGCTCACCGGGGGACAGGGTGGAGAATCAGCCCCAGCATTTT. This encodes CASSPGDRVENQPQHF.

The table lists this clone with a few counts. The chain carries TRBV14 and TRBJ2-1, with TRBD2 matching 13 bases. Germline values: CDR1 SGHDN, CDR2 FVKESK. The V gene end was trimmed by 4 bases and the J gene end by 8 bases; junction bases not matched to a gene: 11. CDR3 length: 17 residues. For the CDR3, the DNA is TGTGCCAGCAGCCCTTACCGGACTAGCGGGAGAACCGATGAGCAGTTCTTC. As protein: CASSPYRTSGRTDEQFF.